The sequence of this T cell receptor beta chain was determined in a study of regulatory T cells in long-lasting Graves disease. Time point meaning: persistent/refractory GD, antithyroid drugs over 5 years with positive TRAb. PBMC-extracted RNA yielded the TCR library. Study-level points and caveats: Persistent Graves' patients possessed reduced TCR diversity relative to recently diagnosed ones. Persistent disease was characterized by preferential usage of TRBV28, TRBJ1-2 and TRBJ2-5.

Construction of the TCR beta libraries employed iRepertoire HTBI primers in conjunction with Arm-PCR of CDR3 regions. TCRdb called the multiplex PCR reads again in MiXCR, with one record for every CDR3 protein. Of about 470,000 distinct CDR3 sequences in the sample, roughly 20% were seen once. This clonotype was detected many times. Its antigen is not known. From germline, CDR1 is MNHGY and CDR2 SVAAGI. Trimming took off 2 bases at V and 4 bases at J, with 11 bases between the two ends. CDR3 size: 14 residues. The V call is TRBV6-9, the J call TRBJ1-1; D call uncertain. This specimen was peripheral blood mononuclear cells (PBMCs), taken when the disease was refractory, from a patient treated with antithyroid drugs. The receptor was derived from a female donor with Graves disease. CDR3 nucleotides: TGTGCCAGCAGTTATCGGGCGTTACTCACTGAAGCTTTCTTT. Its translation is CASSYRALLTEAFF.